Listed here is a single TCR beta chain. Per the authors' pipeline: Reference gene primer amplification gave nucleated cell count estimates. Profiling relied on immunoSEQ multiplex PCR, and the TCRdb table lists in-frame clones only, not all of them. The D gene and trimming were derived from the DNA, and the V and J assignments and clone size from that table. This table has tens of thousands of clones, 80% to 85% appearing once. The sample is drawn from a study of blood T cell repertoires in COVID-19. Overall study context: COVID-19 samples collected from the United States, Italy and Spain covered acute and convalescent phases. Nucleic acid was either cDNA or gDNA, and it came from T cells, B-cell-depleted T cells, or PBMCs.

The germline CDR1 and CDR2 sequences are SQVTM and ANQGSEA. The CDR3 extends over 12 amino acids. The ends were cut back, 5 bases at V and 1 base at J, with 8 bases in the middle. The source is a woman between 55 and 75 years old with acute or convalescent COVID-19. The chain joins TRBV29-1 to TRBJ1-1; D unclear. The sample comprised peripheral blood. The CDR3 region is CSVRDKNTEAFF. CDR3 bases: TGCAGCGTTCGCGATAAGAACACTGAAGCTTTCTTT.